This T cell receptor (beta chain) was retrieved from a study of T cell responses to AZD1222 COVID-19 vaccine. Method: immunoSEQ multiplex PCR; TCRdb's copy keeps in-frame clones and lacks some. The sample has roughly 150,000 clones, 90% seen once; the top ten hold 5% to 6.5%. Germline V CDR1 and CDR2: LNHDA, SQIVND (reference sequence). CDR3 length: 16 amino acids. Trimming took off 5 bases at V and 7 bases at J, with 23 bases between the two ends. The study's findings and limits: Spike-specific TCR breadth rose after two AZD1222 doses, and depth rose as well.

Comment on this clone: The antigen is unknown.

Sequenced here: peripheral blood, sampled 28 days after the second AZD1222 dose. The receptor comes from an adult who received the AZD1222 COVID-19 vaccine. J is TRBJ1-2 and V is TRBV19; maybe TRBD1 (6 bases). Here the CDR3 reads CASSAAGWGGASGYTF. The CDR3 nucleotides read TGTGCCAGTAGTGCCGCCGGTTGGGGGGGCGCCTCTGGCTACACCTTC.